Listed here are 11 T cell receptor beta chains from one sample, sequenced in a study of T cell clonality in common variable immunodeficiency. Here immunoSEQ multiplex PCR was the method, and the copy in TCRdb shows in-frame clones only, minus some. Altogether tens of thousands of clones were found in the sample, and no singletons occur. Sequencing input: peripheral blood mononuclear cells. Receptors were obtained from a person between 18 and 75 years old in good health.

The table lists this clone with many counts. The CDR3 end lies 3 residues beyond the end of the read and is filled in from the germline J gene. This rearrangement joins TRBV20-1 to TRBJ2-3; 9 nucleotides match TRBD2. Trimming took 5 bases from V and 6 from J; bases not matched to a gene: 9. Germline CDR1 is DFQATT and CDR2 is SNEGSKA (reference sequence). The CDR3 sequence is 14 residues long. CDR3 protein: CSAGRREGRDTQYF. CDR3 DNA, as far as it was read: TGCAGTGCTGGCCGGCGGGAGGGCCGGGATACG.

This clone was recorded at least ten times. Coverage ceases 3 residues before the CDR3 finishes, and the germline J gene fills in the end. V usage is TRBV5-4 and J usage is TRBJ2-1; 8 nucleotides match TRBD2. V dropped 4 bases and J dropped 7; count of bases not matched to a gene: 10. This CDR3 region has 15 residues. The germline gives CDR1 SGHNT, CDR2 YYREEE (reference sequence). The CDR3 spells CASSPRAGGGNEQFF. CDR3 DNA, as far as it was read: TGTGCCAGCAGCCCCCGGGCGGGAGGAGGGAATGAG.

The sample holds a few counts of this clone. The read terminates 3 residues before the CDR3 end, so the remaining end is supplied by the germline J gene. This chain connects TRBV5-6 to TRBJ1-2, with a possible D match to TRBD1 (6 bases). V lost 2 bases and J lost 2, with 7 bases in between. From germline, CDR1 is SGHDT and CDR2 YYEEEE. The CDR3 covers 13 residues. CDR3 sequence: CASSLDRNYGYTF. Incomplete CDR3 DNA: TGTGCCAGCAGCTTAGACAGGAACTATGGC. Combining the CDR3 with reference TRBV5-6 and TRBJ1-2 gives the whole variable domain DAGVTQSPTHLIKTRGQQVTLRCSPKSGHDTVSWYQQALGQGPQFIFQYYEEEERQRGNFPDRFSGHQFPNYSSELNVNALLLGDSALYLCASSLDRNYGYTFGSGTRLTVV.

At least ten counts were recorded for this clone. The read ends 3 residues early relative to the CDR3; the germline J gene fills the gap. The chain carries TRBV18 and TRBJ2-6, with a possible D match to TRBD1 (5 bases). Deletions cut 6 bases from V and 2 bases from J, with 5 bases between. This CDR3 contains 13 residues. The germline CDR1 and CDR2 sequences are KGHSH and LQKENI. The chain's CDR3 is CASSRAGANVLTF. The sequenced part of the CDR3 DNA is TGTGCCAGCTCCAGGGCTGGGGCCAACGTC.

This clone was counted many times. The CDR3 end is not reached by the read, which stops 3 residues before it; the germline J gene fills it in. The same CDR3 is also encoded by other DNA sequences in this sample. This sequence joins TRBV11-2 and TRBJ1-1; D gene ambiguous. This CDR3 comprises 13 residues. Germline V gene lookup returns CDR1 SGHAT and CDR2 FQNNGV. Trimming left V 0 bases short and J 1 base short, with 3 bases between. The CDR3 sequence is CASSLDRNTEAFF. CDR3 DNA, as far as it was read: TGTGCCAGCAGCTTAGATCGGAACACTGAA.

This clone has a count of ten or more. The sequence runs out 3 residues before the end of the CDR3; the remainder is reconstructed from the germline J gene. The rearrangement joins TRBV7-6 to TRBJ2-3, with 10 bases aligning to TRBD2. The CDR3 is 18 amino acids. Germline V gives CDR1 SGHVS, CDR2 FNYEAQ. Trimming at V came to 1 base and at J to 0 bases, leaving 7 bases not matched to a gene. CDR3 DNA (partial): TGTGCCAGCAGCTTAGTTGTGTTTAGCGGGAGGAGCACAGATACG. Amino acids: CASSLVVFSGRSTDT. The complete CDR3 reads CASSLVVFSGRSTDTQYF.

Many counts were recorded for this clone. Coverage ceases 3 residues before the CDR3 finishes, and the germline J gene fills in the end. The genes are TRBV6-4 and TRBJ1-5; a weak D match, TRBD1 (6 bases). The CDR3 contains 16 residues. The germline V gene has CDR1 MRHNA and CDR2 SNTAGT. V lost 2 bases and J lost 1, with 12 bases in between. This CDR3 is CASSDQGQISNQPQHF. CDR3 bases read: TGTGCCAGCAGTGACCAAGGACAGATCAGCAATCAGCCC.

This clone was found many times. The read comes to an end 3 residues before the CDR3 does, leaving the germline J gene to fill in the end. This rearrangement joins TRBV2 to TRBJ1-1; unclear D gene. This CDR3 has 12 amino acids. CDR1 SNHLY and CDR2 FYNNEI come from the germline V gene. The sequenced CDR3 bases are TGTGCCAGCAGTGTAGCCTCGAGGGAA. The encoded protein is CASSVASRE. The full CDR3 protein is CASSVASREAFF.

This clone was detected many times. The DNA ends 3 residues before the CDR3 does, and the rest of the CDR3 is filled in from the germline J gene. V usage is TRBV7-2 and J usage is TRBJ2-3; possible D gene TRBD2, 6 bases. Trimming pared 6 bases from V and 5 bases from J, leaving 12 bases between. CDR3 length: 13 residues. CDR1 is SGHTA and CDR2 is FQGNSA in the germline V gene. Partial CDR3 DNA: TGTGCCAGCAGTTACGGACTATTAGATACG. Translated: CASSYGLLDT. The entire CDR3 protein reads CASSYGLLDTQYF.

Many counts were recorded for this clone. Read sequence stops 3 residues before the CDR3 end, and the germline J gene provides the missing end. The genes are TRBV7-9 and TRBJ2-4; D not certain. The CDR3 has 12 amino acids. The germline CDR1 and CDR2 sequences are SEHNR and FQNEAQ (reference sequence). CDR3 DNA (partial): TGTGCCAGCAGCTTAGACACCAAGTAT. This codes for CASSLDTKY. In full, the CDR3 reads CASSLDTKYQYF.

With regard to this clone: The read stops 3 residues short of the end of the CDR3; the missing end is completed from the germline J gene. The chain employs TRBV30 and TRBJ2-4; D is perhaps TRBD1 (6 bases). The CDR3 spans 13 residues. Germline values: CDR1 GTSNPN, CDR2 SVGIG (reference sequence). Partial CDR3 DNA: TGTGCCTGGAGTGTAGTACAGGGCCCTGGT. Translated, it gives CAWSVVQGPG. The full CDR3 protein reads CAWSVVQGPGQYF.